This entry features one TCR beta chain sequence. Its target is unknown. Germline CDR1 is MDHEN and CDR2 is SYDVKM. V lost 7 bases and J lost 0, with 10 bases in between. This CDR3 is 14 amino acids long. At the deep level, the assay was run. Using approximately 200 ng DNA, tens of thousands of T cell genomes, the sorted-subset replicate PCRs were run. Libraries were prepared by immunoSEQ multiplex PCR; TCRdb keeps only in-frame clonotypes and omits some of them. Of 550,000 to 850,000 clones in the sample, 72% were seen once. The sample belongs to a study of shared clonotypes between healthy human individuals. Study-level results: The authors expected sequencing depth to affect clonotype sharing among donors.

V and J are TRBV28 and TRBJ1-5, with a possible D match to TRBD1 (5 bases). Sequenced: memory CD4+ T cells sorted from blood. Stated subset: CD45RA-negative fraction. This receptor was obtained from a woman aged 25-40 years in good health. The CDR3 nucleotides are TGTGCCAGCATCCTGCAGGGTAGCAATCAGCCCCAGCATTTT. Translated: CASILQGSNQPQHF. Drawing the rest from reference TRBV28 and TRBJ1-5, the complete variable domain is DVKVTQSSRYLVKRTGEKVFLECVQDMDHENMFWYRQDPGLGLRLIYFSYDVKMKEKGDIPEGYSVSREKKERFSLILESASTNQTSMYLCASILQGSNQPQHFGDGTRLSIL.